Below, 30 T cell receptor beta chains from the same sample are listed, as sequenced in a study of blood T cell repertoires in COVID-19. The method was immunoSEQ multiplex PCR; TCRdb's version includes in-frame clones alone and lacks a portion of them. Of roughly 330,000 clones detected, roughly 87% appear once; the ten largest clones hold approximately 9.9%. Sequenced: peripheral blood. The source of these receptors is a man aged 25 to 40 with COVID-19, enrolled during active disease.

The chain joins TRBV19 to TRBJ1-6; 9 bases align to TRBD1. The CDR3 consists of 16 residues. The V segment lost 9 bases and the J segment 6 bases; nucleotides outside the gene matches: 12. In germline, CDR1 is LNHDA, CDR2 SQIVND (reference sequence). Here the CDR3 reads CASRRRDRDTNSPLHF. CDR3 sequence (DNA): TGTGCCAGCCGACGCCGGGACAGGGATACTAATTCACCCCTCCACTTT.

V usage is TRBV19 and J usage is TRBJ1-2; D uncertain. The CDR3 covers 15 residues. Germline values: CDR1 LNHDA, CDR2 SQIVND (reference sequence). V lost 5 bases and J lost 0, with 13 bases in between. In DNA, the CDR3 is TGTGCCAGTAGTCTGCTTGGGAGGACTAACTATGGCTACACCTTC. The encoded protein is CASSLLGRTNYGYTF.

V is TRBV7-6 and J is TRBJ2-5, with 7 bases fitting TRBD2. The length of the CDR3 is 14 residues. The germline CDR1 and CDR2 sequences are SGHVS and FNYEAQ. V was pared by 1 base and J by 5 bases, with 4 bases of the junction left unmatched. This chain's CDR3 is CASSLDAGEETQYF. The CDR3, as DNA: TGTGCCAGCAGCTTAGATGCGGGAGAGGAGACCCAGTACTTC.

V usage is TRBV18 and J usage is TRBJ1-4, with D tentatively TRBD1 (5 bases). Germline V gene data show CDR1 as KGHSH and CDR2 as LQKENI. This CDR3 is 16 amino acids long. Deletions cut 6 bases from V and 10 bases from J, with 24 bases between. The CDR3: CASSLEVPGNNGKLFF. The CDR3 DNA reads as TGTGCCAGCTCCCTTGAGGTGCCAGGGAATAACGGAAAACTGTTTTTT.

J is TRBJ1-2 and V is TRBV7-3; 8 nucleotides agree with TRBD1. Losses at the gene ends were 6 bases for V and 0 bases for J; bases not matched to a gene: 9. The CDR3 has 16 amino acids. Germline lookup yields CDR1 SGHTA and CDR2 FQGTGA. Here the CDR3 DNA reads TGTGCCAGCAGGCCGACAGGGGCGATAGCTAACTATGGCTACACCTTC. It is translated as CASRPTGAIANYGYTF.

This rearrangement joins TRBV24-1 to TRBJ2-1; TRBD1 agrees at 8 bases. The CDR3 spans 16 residues. Germline V gene lookup returns CDR1 KGHDR and CDR2 SFDVKD. With 12 bases clipped from V and 0 bases from J, the junction kept 12 bases outside the gene matches. This CDR3 is CASSRGDRTSYNEQFF. The CDR3, as DNA: TGTGCCTCTTCCAGGGGGGACAGGACCTCCTACAATGAGCAGTTCTTC.

V and J are TRBV7-2 and TRBJ1-5; 7 bases fit TRBD1. The CDR3 consists of 16 residues. Germline V CDR1 and CDR2: SGHTA, FQGNSA. Trimming took 1 base from V and 1 from J; bases not matched to a gene: 4. Written as DNA, the CDR3 is TGTGCCAGCAGCTTAGGCGGGACAGAAAGCAATCAGCCCCAGCATTTT. This gives the protein CASSLGGTESNQPQHF.

The V call is TRBV11-3, the J call TRBJ2-3, with 15 positions matching TRBD2. The junction had 1 base not matched to a gene; V was cut back by 6 bases and J by 6 bases. The CDR3 runs 14 residues. CDR1 is SGHNT and CDR2 is YENEEA in the germline V gene. The CDR3 spells CASSGTSGRDTQYF. CDR3 bases: TGTGCCAGCAGTGGGACTAGCGGGAGGGATACGCAGTATTTT.

The chain employs TRBV7-9 and TRBJ2-7, with D tentatively TRBD1 (6 bases). The CDR3 totals 15 residues. V gave up 5 bases and J gave up 0 bases, with 14 bases separating them. Germline V gives CDR1 SEHNR, CDR2 FQNEAQ (reference sequence). The CDR3 reads CASSPTGWNSYEQYF. DNA of the CDR3: TGTGCCAGCAGCCCTACAGGGTGGAACTCCTACGAGCAGTACTTC.

The CDR3 loop reads CASSPTSGGAGKQFF. DNA for the CDR3: TGTGCCAGCAGCCCGACTAGCGGGGGGGCCGGGAAACAGTTCTTC. This chain uses TRBV11-3 with TRBJ2-1; TRBD2 matches at 14 bases. The CDR3 is 15 amino acids. Germline V gene data show CDR1 as SGHNT and CDR2 as YENEEA. With 5 bases clipped from V and 13 bases from J, the junction kept 10 bases outside the gene matches.

The V and J genes are TRBV19 and TRBJ1-5; 7 nucleotides align to TRBD1. The CDR3 runs to 16 residues. V lost 5 bases, J lost 2 bases, and 9 bases stayed unmatched. Germline values: CDR1 LNHDA, CDR2 SQIVND (reference sequence). CDR3 sequence (DNA): TGTGCCAGTAGTCACCTACAGGGGAAAGGCAATCAGCCCCAGCATTTT. As protein: CASSHLQGKGNQPQHF.

The rearrangement joins TRBV24-1 to TRBJ1-2; D remains ambiguous. Per the germline V gene, CDR1 is KGHDR and CDR2 is SFDVKD. Deletions cut 0 bases from V and 6 bases from J, with 7 bases between. This CDR3 is 13 amino acids long. In nucleotides, the CDR3 is TGTGCCACCAGTGATTTGTCGGGGAATGGCTACACCTTC. The encoded protein is CATSDLSGNGYTF.

CDR3: CASSYLRPGLAGDLAKNIQYF. The CDR3 DNA sequence: TGTGCCAGCAGTTACCTCCGGCCGGGACTAGCGGGGGATCTAGCCAAAAACATTCAGTACTTC. This chain uses TRBV6-2 or TRBV6-3 with TRBJ2-4, with 14 bases fitting TRBD2. Unmatched junction bases numbered 12, after V lost 2 bases and J lost 0 bases. The CDR3 totals 21 residues. Germline-derived CDR1 and CDR2 are MNHEY and SVGEGT.

J is TRBJ2-3 and V is TRBV29-1; TRBD1 aligns across 8 bases. Germline V gene sequence: CDR1 SQVTM, CDR2 ANQGSEA. J was trimmed by 5 bases and V by 7 bases; bases with no gene match: 2. The CDR3 contains 11 residues. CDR3 nucleotides: TGCAGCGCTACAGGGGGAGATACGCAGTATTTT. It codes for CSATGGDTQYF.

V gene TRBV7-3 combines with J gene TRBJ2-7, with a weak D call TRBD2 (5 bases). The ends were cut back, 2 bases at V and 1 base at J, with 9 bases in the middle. This CDR3 is built from 14 residues. Germline CDR1 and CDR2: SGHTA and FQGTGA. The DNA for the CDR3 is TGTGCCAGCAGCTTAGCGGGTTGGTCCTACGAGCAGTACTTC. This encodes CASSLAGWSYEQYF.

This clone was seen only a few times. The chain joins TRBV5-8 to TRBJ2-1, with 7 bases matching TRBD1. The CDR3 is 14 amino acids. Germline CDR1 reads SGHTS; CDR2 reads YDEGEE. The V segment lost 9 bases and the J segment 7 bases; nucleotides outside the gene matches: 13. Here the CDR3 reads CAIRRTGVRNEQFF. DNA for the CDR3: TGTGCCATCCGGAGGACAGGAGTGAGGAATGAGCAGTTCTTC.

J is TRBJ2-7 and V is TRBV7-2, with 9 bases matching TRBD1. The CDR3 covers 17 residues. Germline values: CDR1 SGHTA, CDR2 FQGNSA. J lost 4 bases, V lost 3 bases, and 13 bases had no gene match. The CDR3 loop is CASSFREATGGRYEQYF. The CDR3 nucleotides read TGTGCCAGCAGCTTCAGGGAGGCCACAGGGGGCCGATACGAGCAGTACTTC.

The chain joins TRBV7-9 to TRBJ2-5; 8 bases align to TRBD2. The V gene end was trimmed by 2 bases and the J gene end by 4 bases; junction bases not matched to a gene: 6. The CDR3 is made up of 15 amino acids. Germline CDR1 SEHNR, CDR2 FQNEAQ (reference sequence). CDR3 in amino acids: CASSLIAGGRETQYF. The CDR3 DNA sequence: TGTGCCAGCAGCTTAATCGCGGGGGGCCGAGAGACCCAGTACTTC. The complete variable domain, with remaining parts taken from reference TRBV7-9 and TRBJ2-5, reads DTGVSQNPRHKITKRGQNVTFRCDPISEHNRLYWYRQTLGQGPEFLTYFQNEAQLEKSRLLSDRFSAERPKGSFSTLEIQRTEQGDSAMYLCASSLIAGGRETQYFGPGTRLLVL.

The chain uses TRBV29-1 and TRBJ2-1, with 7 bases fitting TRBD2. The germline gives CDR1 SQVTM, CDR2 ANQGSEA. The CDR3 is 14 amino acids. With 2 bases clipped from V and 8 bases from J, the junction kept 9 bases outside the gene matches. Here the CDR3 DNA reads TGCAGCGTTGAAACCGGACTAGTTAGCGATGAGCAGTTCTTC. Protein sequence: CSVETGLVSDEQFF.

The sample holds one count of this clone. The chain employs TRBV19 and TRBJ2-7; TRBD2 might be the D (5 bases). The CDR3 is 13 residues long. Germline CDR1 and CDR2: LNHDA and SQIVND (reference sequence). V lost 6 bases to trimming and J lost 0 bases, with 9 bases between them. CDR3 sequence reads: CASRDSGSYEQYF. The CDR3 bases are TGTGCCAGTAGGGACTCCGGCTCCTACGAGCAGTACTTC.

The chain uses TRBV25-1 and TRBJ1-4; perhaps TRBD1 as D (6 bases). CDR1 MGHDK and CDR2 SYGVNS come from the germline V gene. This CDR3 has 17 residues. The V end lost 0 bases, the J end lost 0 bases, and 11 bases lay between the germline ends. The CDR3 spells CASSEYYRVATNEKLFF. The CDR3 DNA sequence: TGTGCCAGCAGTGAATACTACAGGGTTGCAACTAATGAAAAACTGTTTTTT.

This chain uses TRBV5-6 with TRBJ1-4, with D unresolved. Trimming pared 0 bases from V and 7 bases from J, leaving 13 bases between. The germline gives CDR1 SGHDT, CDR2 YYEEEE. This CDR3 spans 15 amino acids. CDR3 loop: CASSLAQAGSEKLFF. The DNA for the CDR3 is TGTGCCAGCAGCTTGGCCCAAGCCGGGAGTGAAAAACTGTTTTTT.

The rearrangement joins TRBV28 to TRBJ1-4, with D possibly TRBD1 on 5 matching bases. The V gene's germline CDR1 is MDHEN and CDR2 SYDVKM. V lost 1 base and J lost 8, with 14 bases in between. The CDR3 length is 15 residues. The CDR3 region is CASSLLSGIGEKLFF. The CDR3 DNA sequence: TGTGCCAGCAGTTTATTGTCAGGGATAGGGGAAAAACTGTTTTTT.

The chain uses TRBV20-1 and TRBJ1-2; D call uncertain. The CDR3 covers 11 residues. Germline V CDR1 and CDR2: DFQATT, SNEGSKA (reference sequence). The germline V and J ends were trimmed by 5 bases and 7 bases, with 11 bases remaining between them. The CDR3 DNA reads as TGCAGTGCTCGCAGAGAGGCTGGCTACACCTTC. It encodes CSARREAGYTF.

The DNA for the CDR3 is TGTGCCAGCAGCCTGGACTTAGCGGGGATCTACAATGAGCAGTTCTTC. Protein: CASSLDLAGIYNEQFF. The gene calls are TRBV4-2 and TRBJ2-1; 8 bases align to TRBD2. The trim removed 4 bases at V and 3 bases at J, leaving 8 bases unmatched. Germline lookup yields CDR1 LGHNA and CDR2 YNFKEQ. The length of the CDR3 is 16 residues.

The chain recombines TRBV3-1 (or the pseudogene TRBV3-2) with TRBJ2-7, with a weak D call TRBD2 (5 bases). Germline V CDR1 and CDR2: LGHDT, YNNKEL (reference sequence). Trimming removed 1 base from V and 6 bases from J, with 16 bases in between. This CDR3 has 15 amino acids. This CDR3 reads CASSQASPGKSEQYF. For the CDR3, the DNA is TGTGCCAGCAGCCAAGCCTCCCCGGGAAAATCCGAGCAGTACTTC.

V and J are TRBV28 and TRBJ2-7; possibly TRBD2 for D (5 bases). This CDR3 is 14 amino acids long. In germline, CDR1 is MDHEN, CDR2 SYDVKM. Trimming shortened V by 5 bases and J by 5 bases, and 16 bases separated the two germline ends. The CDR3 bases are TGTGCCAGCAGTCCCTCGCTAGGAGGCCACGAGCAGTACTTC. It encodes CASSPSLGGHEQYF.

The chain employs TRBV7-3 and TRBJ1-2, with TRBD1 matching 10 bases. This CDR3 is built from 17 residues. The J segment lost 5 bases and the V segment lost 5 bases, leaving 14 bases of the junction unmatched. Germline V gives CDR1 SGHTA, CDR2 FQGTGA. DNA for the CDR3: TGTGCCAGCAGCCCGAACCCGGGACAGGGGCGCTCATATGGCTACACCTTC. Its translation is CASSPNPGQGRSYGYTF.

This chain links TRBV7-3 with TRBJ2-3, with 9 bases identical to TRBD1. J was trimmed by 5 bases and V by 5 bases; bases with no gene match: 8. The CDR3 covers 15 residues. Germline V gene lookup returns CDR1 SGHTA and CDR2 FQGTGA. CDR3: CASSVTGGGEDTQYF. The CDR3 region has the DNA TGTGCCAGCAGCGTTACAGGGGGCGGTGAAGATACGCAGTATTTT. Complete variable domain (other parts from reference TRBV7-3 and TRBJ2-3): GAGVSQTPSNKVTEKGKYVELRCDPISGHTALYWYRQSLGQGPEFLIYFQGTGAADDSGLPNDRFFAVRPEGSVSTLKIQRTERGDSAVYLCASSVTGGGEDTQYFGPGTRLTVL.

This sequence joins TRBV6-2 or TRBV6-3 and TRBJ1-2; D gene unclear. The CDR3 is made up of 16 amino acids. Germline lookup yields CDR1 MNHEY and CDR2 SVGEGT. The ends were cut back, 6 bases at V and 6 bases at J, with 23 bases in the middle. The DNA of the CDR3 is TGTGCCAGCAGCCAACGCGGCCGCAACGGCTTGGATGGCTACACCTTC. It translates to CASSQRGRNGLDGYTF.